This record looks at one T cell receptor (beta chain) sequence and its context. The data stem from a study of blood T cell repertoires in COVID-19. The overall study: The United States, Italy and Spain provided the acute and convalescent COVID-19 samples. Sample material is recorded as cDNA or gDNA derived from T cells, B-cell-depleted T cells, or PBMCs.

Methods used by the authors: Reference gene primers were amplified, and this amplification served to estimate nucleated cell counts. TCRdb's table, derived via immunoSEQ multiplex PCR, lists solely in-frame clones and lacks some. V, J and clone size are taken as reported in that table, and D and trimming were inferred from the DNA itself. The table records some 400,000 clones, 70% to 90% of them present only once. Seattle cases were enrolled at active infection and followed longitudinally. The length of the CDR3 is 14 residues. The germline V gene encodes CDR1 SGHVS and CDR2 FNYEAQ. V lost 1 base to trimming and J lost 5 bases, with 12 bases between them.

The chain uses TRBV7-6 and TRBJ2-7; D gene unclear. Material for sequencing was peripheral blood. This TCR was sampled from a woman aged 55 to 70 with COVID-19, enrolled during active disease. This CDR3 is CASSLVMADHEQYF. The CDR3 DNA sequence: TGTGCCAGCAGCTTAGTCATGGCAGATCACGAGCAGTACTTC.